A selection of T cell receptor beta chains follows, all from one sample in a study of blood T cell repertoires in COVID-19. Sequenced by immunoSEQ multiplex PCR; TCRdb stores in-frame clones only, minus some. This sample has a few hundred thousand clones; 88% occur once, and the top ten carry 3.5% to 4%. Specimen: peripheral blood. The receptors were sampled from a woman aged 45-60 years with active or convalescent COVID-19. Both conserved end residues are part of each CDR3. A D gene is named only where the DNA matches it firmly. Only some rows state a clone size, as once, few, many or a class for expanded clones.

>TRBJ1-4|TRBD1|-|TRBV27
TGTGCCAGCAGTAAGGGGGCGAAACTTGAAAAACTGTTTTTT
CASSKGAKLEKLFF
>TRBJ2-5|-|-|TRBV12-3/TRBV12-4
TGTGCCAGCACCACTCTTCAGGGTGAGACCCAGTACTTC
CASTTLQGETQYF
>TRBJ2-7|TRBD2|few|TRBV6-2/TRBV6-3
TGTGCCAGCAGTTCCTGGACTAGCTACGAGCAGTACTTC
CASSSWTSYEQYF
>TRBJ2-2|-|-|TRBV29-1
TGCAGCGTCCACAGGGGAGGTGGCACCGGGGAGCTGTTTTTT
CSVHRGGGTGELFF
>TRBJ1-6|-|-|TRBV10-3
TGTGCCACCAGGACAAGCACCAATTCACCCCTCCACTTT
CATRTSTNSPLHF
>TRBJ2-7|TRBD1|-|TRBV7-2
TGTGCCAGCAGCCCCTGGGGACAGGGCTCCTACGAGCAGTACTTC
CASSPWGQGSYEQYF
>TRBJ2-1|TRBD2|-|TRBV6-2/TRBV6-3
TGTGCCAGCAGTTATAGCGGGGGGGCGAACAATGAGCAGTTCTTC
CASSYSGGANNEQFF
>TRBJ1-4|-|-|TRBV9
TGTGCCAGCAGCGTAGGTAGTGGGAGTAATGAAAAACTGTTTTTT
CASSVGSGSNEKLFF
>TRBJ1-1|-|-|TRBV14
TGTGCCAGCAGCCAGGGAGCCTGGAACACTGAAGCTTTCTTT
CASSQGAWNTEAFF
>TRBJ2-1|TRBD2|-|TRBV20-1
TGCAGTGCTAGTGCCAGCCGACTAGCGCGAGACAATGAGCAGTTCTTC
CSASASRLARDNEQFF
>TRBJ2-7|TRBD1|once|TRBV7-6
TGTGCCAGCAGCTTGATGGCCGGGGACAGGGGGGAGTACGAGCAGTACTTC
CASSLMAGDRGEYEQYF
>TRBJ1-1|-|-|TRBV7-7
TGTGCTAGCAGCTTAAACAGGGATAGTACTGAAGCTTTCTTT
CASSLNRDSTEAFF
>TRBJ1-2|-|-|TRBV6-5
TGTGCCAGCAGTTACTCCCCCCCAGGGTTGGGCTACACCTTC
CASSYSPPGLGYTF
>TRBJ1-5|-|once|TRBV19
TGTGCCAGTAGTCCGCGGGGGGGACTCCAGCATTTT
CASSPRGGLQHF
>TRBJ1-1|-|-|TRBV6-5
TGTGCCAGCAGTCCCTCGGCAGGGAGGACTGAAGCTTTCTTT
CASSPSAGRTEAFF
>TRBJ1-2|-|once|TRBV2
TGTGCCAGCACGTCGCCGGCCGAGGTAGCTAACTATGGCTACACCTTC
CASTSPAEVANYGYTF
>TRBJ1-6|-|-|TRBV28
TGTGCCAGCAGTTTATTAAGAGGTCAGAAAATCAATTCACCCCTCCACTTT
CASSLLRGQKINSPLHF
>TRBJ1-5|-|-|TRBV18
TGTGCCAGCTCACTAAGTGGCTTCGGGGGAAATAGCAATCAGCCCCAGCATTTT
CASSLSGFGGNSNQPQHF
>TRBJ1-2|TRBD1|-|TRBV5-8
TGTGCCAGCAGCTTATGGGAACAGGGGAATGGCTACACCTTC
CASSLWEQGNGYTF
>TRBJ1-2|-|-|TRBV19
TGTGCCAGTAGTATCGGGAGAGGCTACACCTTC
CASSIGRGYTF
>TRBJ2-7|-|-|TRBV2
TGTGCCAGCAGTGAACTGAGTCGCAGGGGCTCCTACGAGCAGTACTTC
CASSELSRRGSYEQYF
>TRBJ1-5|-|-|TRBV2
TGTGCCAGCAGTGAGAGAGACAATCAGCCCCAGCATTTT
CASSERDNQPQHF
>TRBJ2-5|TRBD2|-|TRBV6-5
TGTGCCAGCAGGGGGCCGAGCGGGGCCCAGTACTTC
CASRGPSGAQYF
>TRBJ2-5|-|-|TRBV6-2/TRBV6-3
TGTGCCAGCAGTTATGCCGGGTTACAGACCCAGTACTTC
CASSYAGLQTQYF
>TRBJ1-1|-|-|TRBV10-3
TGTGCCATCAGTAAGACAGTAGAAATGAACACTGAAGCTTTCTTT
CAISKTVEMNTEAFF
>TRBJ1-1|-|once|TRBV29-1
TGCAGCGTTGCCCAGGACACTGAAGCTTTCTTT
CSVAQDTEAFF
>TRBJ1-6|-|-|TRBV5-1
TGCGCCAGCAGCCCACGGATCCAGGGTCCCCATTCACCCCTCCACTTT
CASSPRIQGPHSPLHF